The rows below give T cell receptor beta chains drawn from one sample of a study of blood T cell repertoires in COVID-19. Assay: immunoSEQ multiplex PCR; the TCRdb copy retains only in-frame clones and omits some. The table shows approximately 96,000 clones, with over 90% occurring only once. The sample consisted of peripheral blood. All receptors come from a man aged 60-69 years with acute or convalescent COVID-19. The conserved cysteine and the conserved F or W are not part of the CDR3 here.

J gene,V gene,CDR3 protein
TRBJ1-5,TRBV5-1,ASSLGGAGEGQPQH
TRBJ1-4,TRBV3-1/TRBV3-2,ASSHQTGKAEKLF
TRBJ2-4,TRBV28,ASRFAGEAKNIQY
TRBJ2-3,TRBV28,ASSWGMNTQY
TRBJ2-7,TRBV7-2,ASSLDRASYEQY
TRBJ2-3,TRBV7-2,ASTGALRDTQY
TRBJ2-3,TRBV6-5,ASSYWAGGPDTQY
TRBJ2-1,TRBV7-9,ASSLGGSVNEQF
TRBJ1-1,TRBV9,ASSERNRDIGEAF
TRBJ2-4,TRBV18,ASSPTPGHEY
TRBJ2-5,TRBV25-1,ATQEQKNQETQY
TRBJ2-1,TRBV14,ASSLGGVEQF
TRBJ1-2,TRBV6-6,ASSYSPGGYT
TRBJ1-1,TRBV5-1,ASSLLPGDEAF
TRBJ2-3,TRBV28,ASSLGTLASTDTQY
TRBJ2-3,TRBV4-3,ASSQETGLTRTDTQY
TRBJ2-3,TRBV18,ASSPFGDSAGDTQY
TRBJ1-4,TRBV9,ASSVEGDRRGEKLF
TRBJ1-6,TRBV6-6,ASSYDSRSPLH
TRBJ2-1,TRBV7-2,ASSLGANNEQF
TRBJ2-3,TRBV4-2,ASSQSQADTQY
TRBJ1-2,TRBV4-2,ASGRQGIGYGYT
TRBJ2-2,TRBV11-3,ASSLFPGAGELF
TRBJ2-5,TRBV6-5,ASSPGTGGGETQY
TRBJ2-5,TRBV19,ASSPGVQETQY
TRBJ2-2,TRBV4-3,ASSLTGGVTGELF
TRBJ2-7,TRBV6-5,ASSYQNAREQY
TRBJ2-7,TRBV6-5,ASSYRGLREQY
TRBJ1-4,TRBV7-2,ASSSQTGEGEKLF
TRBJ2-7,TRBV6-2/TRBV6-3,ASSYPGWSYEQY
TRBJ1-4,TRBV2,ASTPGRGGEKLF
TRBJ2-7,TRBV6-2/TRBV6-3,ASSPGTNYEQY
TRBJ1-4,TRBV10-3,AISESPGGNEKLF
TRBJ2-1,TRBV19,ASSRGVGEQF
TRBJ1-1,TRBV19,ASSIDRGSRTEAF
TRBJ1-5,TRBV2,ASARRGRGGNQPQH
TRBJ2-7,TRBV27,ASSLSTGTYEQY
TRBJ1-4,TRBV6-6,ASSDRANEKLF
TRBJ2-3,TRBV11-3,ASSYYQDTQY
TRBJ1-1,TRBV10-2,ASSELRGTEAF
TRBJ1-1,TRBV7-9,ASSLRGNTEAF
TRBJ1-5,TRBV27,ASSLAAGVGQPQH
TRBJ1-2,TRBV19,ASSGQGRGYGYT
TRBJ2-7,TRBV19,ASSARTPPYEQY
TRBJ2-7,TRBV4-1,ASSQGIAGGTYEQY
TRBJ1-2,TRBV5-4,ASSLVSGGLVDYGYT
TRBJ1-2,TRBV18,ASSLEHGYT
TRBJ2-7,TRBV7-9,ASSLGEAGRYEQY
TRBJ1-6,TRBV15,ATSRDRGVGNSPLH
TRBJ1-6,TRBV6-5,ASRSYNSPLH
TRBJ2-7,TRBV19,ASSITEDRTYEQY
TRBJ2-3,TRBV28,AIAQPSTDTQY
TRBJ1-2,TRBV30,AWGPGQGSYT
TRBJ2-5,TRBV19,ASSIGQGVGETQY
TRBJ2-2,TRBV13,ASSLGLAGVYTGELF
TRBJ2-7,TRBV2,ASSPGLDLEQY
TRBJ1-4,TRBV4-1,ASSRKGTGDYEKLF
TRBJ2-3,TRBV14,ASSQDPRDTQY
TRBJ2-1,TRBV9,ASSVGTSGLYNEQF